These 21 T cell receptor beta chains came from one sample sequenced in a study of post-analysis software for immune sequencing data. Unique molecular identifiers were present in the TCR beta cDNA libraries. One entry per CDR3 protein results from TCRdb running MiXCR on the PCR reads. The profile shows approximately 730,000 distinct CDR3 sequences, around 46% of them singletons. No antigens are known for them. Notes on the study in general: In patients, TRBV5-6, TRBV5-1 and TRBV20-1 belonged to roughly five TRBV segments found more frequently than in controls.

Sequencing was done on a sample of blood. The origin of the receptors is a girl between 10 and 17 years old with multiple sclerosis.

V usage is TRBV11-1 and J usage is TRBJ1-1; no clear D gene. Germline V gives CDR1 SGHAT, CDR2 FQDESV (reference sequence). V shed 3 bases and J shed 0 bases, with 8 bases lying between them. The CDR3 is 14 residues long. CDR3 nucleotides: TGTGCCAGCAGCTTCCACACAGTGAACACTGAAGCTTTCTTT. Translating gives CASSFHTVNTEAFF.

The chain links TRBV7-8 to TRBJ2-1, with a tentative D call TRBD2 (6 bases). The length of the CDR3 is 16 residues. Germline V gene lookup returns CDR1 SGHVS and CDR2 FQNEAQ. V lost 1 base, J lost 2 bases, and 12 bases lay in between. The CDR3 is CASSLEEGTTYNEQFF. The CDR3, as DNA: TGTGCCAGCAGCTTAGAGGAGGGAACGACCTACAATGAGCAGTTCTTC.

This chain links TRBV24-1 with TRBJ1-2; no clear D gene. The CDR3 extends over 13 amino acids. Trimming left V 5 bases short and J 4 bases short, with 10 bases between. Per germline, CDR1 KGHDR and CDR2 SFDVKD. CDR3: CATSATDVYGYTF. The DNA of the CDR3 is TGTGCCACCAGTGCCACGGACGTCTATGGCTACACCTTC.

This clonotype was seen a single time. The CDR3 here is CASSQERHARNYGYTF. The CDR3 coding sequence is TGTGCCAGCAGCCAAGAAAGACACGCCAGGAACTATGGCTACACCTTC. The gene calls are TRBV14 and TRBJ1-2; D not certain. The CDR3 sequence is 16 residues long. Germline V gene lookup returns CDR1 SGHDN and CDR2 FVKESK. Trimming pared 0 bases from V and 2 bases from J, leaving 13 bases between.

Only a few counts were recorded for this clonotype. The chain links TRBV10-3 to TRBJ2-1; the D gene could be TRBD1 or TRBD2 (6 bases each). V was trimmed by 4 bases and J by 8 bases, leaving 15 bases between them. This CDR3 comprises 14 residues. Germline assignment: CDR1 ENHRY and CDR2 SYGVKD. The CDR3 reads CAISVGGNKDEQFF. CDR3 sequence (DNA): TGTGCCATCAGTGTAGGGGGGAATAAGGATGAGCAGTTCTTC.

The rearrangement uses TRBV29-1 and TRBJ1-1; D perhaps matches TRBD1 (5 bases). Per the germline V gene, CDR1 is SQVTM and CDR2 is ANQGSEA. There are 13 residues in the CDR3. Trimming cost V 3 bases and J 4 bases, with 12 bases left between them. The CDR3, as DNA: TGCAGCGTTGATGACAGTTTGATCACTGAAGCTTTCTTT. It encodes CSVDDSLITEAFF.

CDR3 sequence (DNA): TGCGCCAGCAGCTTCACTAGCGGGAGTGGAACCGGGGAGCTGTTTTTT. The encoded protein is CASSFTSGSGTGELFF. This rearrangement joins TRBV5-1 to TRBJ2-2; 11 nucleotides agree with TRBD2. Germline assignment: CDR1 SGHRS and CDR2 YFSETQ. V was clipped by 2 bases and J by 5 bases; unmatched bases: 5. The CDR3 covers 16 residues.

The chain joins TRBV7-6 to TRBJ1-1; TRBD1 matches at 7 bases. Germline CDR1 is SGHVS and CDR2 is FNYEAQ. V trimming: 2 bases; J trimming: 3 bases; junction bases outside the gene matches: 3. The CDR3 runs 14 residues. The CDR3: CASSLPDRDTEAFF. In DNA, the CDR3 is TGTGCCAGCAGCTTACCTGACAGGGACACTGAAGCTTTCTTT.

The gene calls are TRBV12-3 or TRBV12-4 and TRBJ2-7, with D perhaps TRBD2 (6 bases). This CDR3 is built from 16 residues. Trimming cost V 4 bases and J 4 bases, with 20 bases left between them. CDR3 sequence: CASSSRDSRAPYEQYF. CDR3 DNA: TGTGCCAGCAGTTCCCGGGACTCTCGGGCCCCGTACGAGCAGTACTTC.

The J gene is TRBJ2-3, the V gene TRBV28; the match to TRBD2 covers 8 bases. The CDR3 extends over 16 amino acids. Germline CDR1 reads MDHEN; CDR2 reads SYDVKM. With V trimmed by 5 bases and J by 0 bases, 7 bases remained unmatched. In nucleotides, the CDR3 is TGTGCCAGCAGTACGGGACTAGGGTTGAGCACAGATACGCAGTATTTT. Amino acid sequence: CASSTGLGLSTDTQYF.

The chain combines TRBV27 with TRBJ1-5; no reliable D call. Deletions cut 0 bases from V and 2 bases from J, with 8 bases between. Germline V lookup: CDR1 MNHEY, CDR2 SMNVEV (reference sequence). This CDR3 spans 15 amino acids. CDR3 region: CASSLSSGGNQPQHF. CDR3 nucleotides: TGTGCCAGCAGTTTATCGTCGGGAGGCAATCAGCCCCAGCATTTT.

The chain couples TRBV10-3 to TRBJ2-7; 14 bases align to TRBD2. The V gene end was trimmed by 6 bases and the J gene end by 4 bases; junction bases not matched to a gene: 17. Germline V gene data show CDR1 as ENHRY and CDR2 as SYGVKD. The CDR3 totals 19 residues. The CDR3 bases are TGTGCCATCAGGAGGGAACCACAGGGGACTAGCGGGAGCCCTTACGAGCAGTACTTC. It yields the protein CAIRREPQGTSGSPYEQYF.

In its sample, this clonotype was seen a few times. The genes are TRBV3-1 and TRBJ1-2; unclear D gene. The CDR3 spans 17 residues. V was shortened by 4 bases and J by 6 bases, with 24 bases between the two germline ends. The germline V gene encodes CDR1 LGHDT and CDR2 YNNKEL (reference sequence). CDR3 loop: CASSPERHALPLHGYTF. CDR3 DNA sequence: TGTGCCAGCAGCCCTGAGCGTCACGCGCTGCCCCTTCATGGCTACACCTTC.

DNA for the CDR3: TGTGCCAGCAGCTCCGGACGAGCGGGTCAGGCTAGAAAGCAGTACTTC. It is translated as CASSSGRAGQARKQYF. The rearrangement links TRBV7-2 to TRBJ2-4; tentative D call: TRBD2 (6 bases). CDR1 is SGHTA, CDR2 FQGNSA, per germline. V lost 4 bases to trimming and J lost 13 bases, with 26 bases between them. This CDR3 spans 16 amino acids.

V and J are TRBV4-3 and TRBJ2-1; the D gene is possibly TRBD2 (7 bases). V shed 1 base and J shed 8 bases, with 18 bases lying between them. The CDR3 length is 16 residues. Germline values: CDR1 LGHNA, CDR2 YSLEER. CDR3 DNA sequence: TGCGCCAGCAGCCAAGTGGGGGCTAGCGGAGGAGATGAGCAGTTCTTC. Residues: CASSQVGASGGDEQFF.

This clonotype was seen many times. The chain combines TRBV9 with TRBJ2-3, with a weak D call TRBD1 (6 bases). The CDR3 totals 14 residues. CDR1 is SGDLS and CDR2 is YYNGEE in the germline V gene. V was clipped by 0 bases and J by 4 bases, with 9 bases between them. Here the CDR3 reads CASSVVGAADTQYF. The DNA of the CDR3 is TGTGCCAGCAGCGTAGTGGGGGCGGCAGATACGCAGTATTTT.

This clonotype was seen a handful of times. This chain connects TRBV9 to TRBJ1-2, with D tentatively TRBD1 (5 bases). CDR3 size: 15 residues. CDR1 is SGDLS, CDR2 YYNGEE, per germline. V was clipped by 0 bases and J by 0 bases, with 9 bases between them. The CDR3: CASSVDVGANYGYTF. DNA for the CDR3: TGTGCCAGCAGCGTAGATGTAGGGGCTAACTATGGCTACACCTTC. The variable domain in full, with the rest retrieved from reference TRBV9 and TRBJ1-2, is DSGVTQTPKHLITATGQRVTLRCSPRSGDLSVYWYQQSLDQGLQFLIQYYNGEERAKGNILERFSAQQFPDLHSELNLSSLELGDSALYFCASSVDVGANYGYTFGSGTRLTVV.

This chain connects TRBV9 to TRBJ1-1; TRBD1 matches at 7 bases. V trimming: 1 base; J trimming: 7 bases; junction bases outside the gene matches: 4. This CDR3 region has 13 residues. Germline values: CDR1 SGDLS, CDR2 YYNGEE. The CDR3 here is CASSVTGAHEAFF. The CDR3 DNA reads as TGTGCCAGCAGCGTAACAGGGGCCCATGAAGCTTTCTTT.

The chain employs TRBV4-3 and TRBJ2-1, with 14 nucleotides matching TRBD2. Trimming removed 0 bases from V and 9 bases from J; junction bases left unmatched: 16. This CDR3 region has 20 residues. Per germline, CDR1 LGHNA and CDR2 YSLEER. In nucleotides, the CDR3 is TGCGCCAGCAGCCAAGATAAACCGGACGGGACTAGCGGGAGTAATGTTGAGCAGTTCTTC. Protein: CASSQDKPDGTSGSNVEQFF.

This clonotype has a handful of counts. The chain uses TRBV27 and TRBJ1-2; maybe TRBD1 (6 bases). The CDR3 extends over 13 amino acids. V was clipped by 6 bases and J by 8 bases, with 16 bases between them. The V gene's germline CDR1 is MNHEY and CDR2 SMNVEV (reference sequence). The CDR3 sequence: CASSVGGQRGYTF. The CDR3 DNA reads as TGTGCCAGCAGCGTAGGTGGACAGAGGGGCTACACCTTC.

The genes are TRBV12-3 or TRBV12-4 and TRBJ2-5, with 7 bases that match TRBD1. Judging by the DNA end, TRBJ2-7 fits better; the J call may be wrong. CDR3 size: 15 residues. The CDR3 region is CASSSTGQPNYEQYF. In DNA form, the CDR3 reads TGTGCCAGCAGTTCCACGGGACAGCCTAACTACGAGCAGTACTTC.